A selection of T cell receptor beta chains follows, all from one sample in a study of cytomegalovirus exposure and HLA in healthy donors. Using immunoSEQ multiplex PCR, the repertoire was profiled, and TCRdb retains in-frame clones only, with some absent. The sample holds some 150,000 clones, approximately 76% seen once. Sequencing input: PBMCs. The receptors were gathered from a man aged 55-75 years in good health and CMV-seronegative. Each CDR3 is given with its conserved first and last residue. Fields, in order: J gene, D gene, V gene, clone size, CDR3 DNA, CDR3 protein. A D gene is named only where the DNA matches it firmly. The listing skips clone size in some rows; elsewhere it reads once, few, many or a size class.

>TRBJ1-1|-|TRBV10-3|-
TGTGCCGCGGGGGGAACTGAAGCTTTCTTT
CAAGGTEAFF
>TRBJ2-3|-|TRBV5-1|-
TGCGCCAGCAGCTTGCCCCCTTCGGATACGCAGTATTTT
CASSLPPSDTQYF
>TRBJ2-5|TRBD1|TRBV18|few
TGTGCCAGCTCACGAGACAGGGCGCAAGAGACCCAGTACTTC
CASSRDRAQETQYF
>TRBJ1-2|-|TRBV19|-
TGTGCCAGCTCGCCTACAGGGATCTATGGCTACACCTTC
CASSPTGIYGYTF
>TRBJ1-2|-|TRBV4-3|-
TGCGCCAGCAGCCAAGACAGATTCTATGGCTACACCTTC
CASSQDRFYGYTF
>TRBJ1-3|-|TRBV7-8|-
TGTGCCAGCAGCTTGGGGGGCACCATATATTTT
CASSLGGTIYF
>TRBJ2-3|TRBD2|TRBV2|-
TGTGCCAGCAACCGAGCGGGGGGTTCACAGTATTTT
CASNRAGGSQYF
>TRBJ1-1|-|TRBV4-1|once
TGCGCCAGCAGCCAAGATATCGAGGCGGGGCCGACTGAAGCTTTCTTT
CASSQDIEAGPTEAFF
>TRBJ2-7|TRBD2|TRBV7-2|once
TGTGCCAGCAGCTTAGGGTCGGGAGGGCCTGCCTACGAGCAGTACTTC
CASSLGSGGPAYEQYF
>TRBJ2-3|-|TRBV7-6|-
TGTGCCAGCATGAACACAGGGGGGGCGGGTACGCAGTATTTT
CASMNTGGAGTQYF
>TRBJ2-7|TRBD1|TRBV4-2|-
TGTGCCAGCAGCCAAGATCTGGGACAGGGCGCCTACGAGCAGTACTTC
CASSQDLGQGAYEQYF
>TRBJ1-1|-|TRBV6-5|-
TGTGCCAGCATTAATCCGGGGGGGAGGGACACTGAAGCTTTCTTT
CASINPGGRDTEAFF
>TRBJ1-1|TRBD1|TRBV2|-
TGTGCCAGCCAGAGTGAGCAGGGGGCGAACACTGAAGCTTTCTTT
CASQSEQGANTEAFF
>TRBJ2-5|TRBD1|TRBV27|once
TGTGCCAGCAGTTCATACACGGACAGGGGACCCTTCCAAGAGACCCAGTACTTC
CASSSYTDRGPFQETQYF
>TRBJ2-7|-|TRBV28|-
TGTGCCAGCACCCTAGGGGGATACGGCCAGGGAGAAGCCTACGAGCAGTACTTC
CASTLGGYGQGEAYEQYF
>TRBJ2-1|-|TRBV6-5|-
TGTGCCAGCAGTTACTTTCGGCAGGGGCACCCCAATGAGCAGTTCTTC
CASSYFRQGHPNEQFF
>TRBJ2-7|TRBD2|TRBV6-7|-
TGTGCCAGCAGTTACTCGGAACTAGCGGGCTTGGATCTCCTATTCGAGCAGTACTTC
CASSYSELAGLDLLFEQYF
>TRBJ1-5|-|TRBV19|-
TGTGCCAGTAGTATCGGACACATTTCGAAACAGCCCCAGCATTTT
CASSIGHISKQPQHF
>TRBJ2-2|TRBD1|TRBV5-6|-
TGTGCCAGCAGCTTGGCGGGACAGGGCTCCGGGGAGCTGTTTTTT
CASSLAGQGSGELFF
>TRBJ1-2|TRBD1|TRBV27|-
TGTGCCAGCAAGGACAGGAATATGGTCGGCTACACCTTC
CASKDRNMVGYTF
>TRBJ2-7|TRBD2|TRBV7-2|-
TGTGCCAGCAGCTCTAGCGGCCAAACCTACGAGCAGTACTTC
CASSSSGQTYEQYF
>TRBJ2-7|TRBD1|TRBV7-6|few
TGTGCCAGCAGCTTAGACAGGGGTTACGAGCAGTACTTC
CASSLDRGYEQYF
>TRBJ2-3|TRBD2|TRBV7-6|-
TGTGCCAGCCAGCTTATAGCGGGGTCGGATACGCAGTATTTT
CASQLIAGSDTQYF
>TRBJ2-1|-|TRBV5-4|-
TGTGCCAGCAGCTTGATCTCGAGGTTCGTAAGCTCCTACAATGAGCAGTTCTTC
CASSLISRFVSSYNEQFF
>TRBJ2-3|-|TRBV28|-
TGTGCCAGCAGTTTAGGGGACACCCCATCTAGCACAGATACGCAGTATTTT
CASSLGDTPSSTDTQYF